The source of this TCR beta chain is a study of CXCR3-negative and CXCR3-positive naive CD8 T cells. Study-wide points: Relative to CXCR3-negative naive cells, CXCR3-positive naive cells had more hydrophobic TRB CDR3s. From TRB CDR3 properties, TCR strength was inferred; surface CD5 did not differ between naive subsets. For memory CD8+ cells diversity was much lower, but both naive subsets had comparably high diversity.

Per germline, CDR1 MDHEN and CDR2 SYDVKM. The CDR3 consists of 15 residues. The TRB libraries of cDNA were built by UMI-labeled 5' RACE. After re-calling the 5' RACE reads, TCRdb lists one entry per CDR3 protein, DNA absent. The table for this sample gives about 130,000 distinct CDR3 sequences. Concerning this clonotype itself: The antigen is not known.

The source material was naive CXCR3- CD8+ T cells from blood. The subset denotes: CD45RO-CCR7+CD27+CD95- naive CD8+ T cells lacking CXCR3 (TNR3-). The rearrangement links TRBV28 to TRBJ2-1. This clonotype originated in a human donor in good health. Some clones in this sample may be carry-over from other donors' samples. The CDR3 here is CASSTTQSSYNEQFF.